This entry concerns a single T cell receptor (beta chain). The template was RNA from unsorted bulk tissue. Distant lung tissue was collected more than 3 cm away from the tumor edge. These data originate in a study of tumor and adjacent non-tumor tissue in lung cancer. Germline CDR1 DFQATT, CDR2 SNEGSKA (reference sequence). This CDR3 comprises 15 residues. V was pared by 6 bases and J by 6 bases, with 12 bases of the junction left unmatched. A modified ARM-PCR protocol with three rounds of nested PCR amplified TCRbeta. TCRdb processed the multiplex PCR reads anew with MiXCR; each CDR3 protein has one entry. The table includes 60,000 to 100,000 distinct CDR3 sequences, less than 85% detected once.

Sequencing was carried out using distant non-tumor lung tissue. The TCR comes from a man aged 65 to 85 with non-small cell lung cancer. The chain recombines TRBV20-1 with TRBJ2-1, with TRBD2 matching 9 bases. The CDR3 DNA reads TGCAGTGCACGCCGCGGGAGGGCTGTCCCCAATGAGCAGTTCTTC. This codes for CSARRGRAVPNEQFF.